This TCR beta chain was observed in a study of shared clonotypes between healthy human individuals. Findings of the study overall: Only blood samples were collected, and tissue repertoires likely differ.

V lost 3 bases, J lost 8 bases, and 16 bases lay in between. The CDR3 has 14 residues. From germline, CDR1 is KGHSH and CDR2 LQKENI. Sequenced by immunoSEQ multiplex PCR; TCRdb stores in-frame clones only, minus some. The data show a few million clones, more than 80% seen once. This clone was detected a few times. Its antigen is unknown. Sequencing input: naive CD4+ T cells sorted from blood. Subset: CD45RA+ positively selected. The clonotype comes from a man younger than 35 in good health. This sequence joins TRBV18 and TRBJ1-2; tentatively, D is TRBD1 (5 bases). The CDR3 DNA follows: TGTGCCAGCTCACCCGGGCAGGGAAAAGGCGGCTACACCTTC. Translated: CASSPGQGKGGYTF.